The next 6 T cell receptor beta chains were all read from a single sample in a study of siplizumab effects on memory and regulatory T cells. TCRdb keeps only in-frame clones here, not all; method: immunoSEQ multiplex PCR. The sample lists 110,000 or so clones, 90% to 95% occurring once. Material for sequencing was non-Treg CD4+ T cells sorted from blood. These receptors were taken from a human donor in good health.

The V gene is TRBV21-1, the J gene TRBJ1-2; the D call in the table, TRBD1, was not verified against the DNA. TRBV21-1 is a known pseudogene. The CDR3 runs to 16 residues. The CDR3 coding sequence is TGTGCCAGCAGCAAAGGGGGCAGAACCACGAACTATGGCTACACCTTC. This encodes CASSKGGRTTNYGYTF.

This chain links TRBV27 with TRBJ2-5, with D uncertain. This CDR3 spans 11 amino acids. V was shortened by 5 bases and J by 3 bases, with 4 bases between the two germline ends. The germline V gene encodes CDR1 MNHEY and CDR2 SMNVEV (reference sequence). This chain's CDR3 is CASSNEETQYF. The CDR3 DNA is TGTGCCAGCAGTAACGAAGAGACCCAGTACTTC.

The rearrangement links TRBV7-9 to TRBJ1-2; tentative D call: TRBD1 (6 bases). CDR3 size: 16 residues. Germline CDR1 reads SEHNR; CDR2 reads FQNEAQ (reference sequence). Trimming cost V 5 bases and J 4 bases, with 20 bases left between them. The CDR3 protein is CASSQRQVQGSYGYTF. In nucleotides, the CDR3 is TGTGCCAGCAGCCAGAGACAGGTCCAGGGGAGCTATGGCTACACCTTC.

The chain has TRBV6-5 and TRBJ2-3, with 14 bases matching TRBD2. The CDR3 loop spans 15 amino acids. The germline V gene encodes CDR1 MNHEY and CDR2 SVGAGI. V gave up 5 bases and J gave up 8 bases; unmatched junction bases: 6. CDR3 sequence: CASSRLAGGRGTQYF. The CDR3, as DNA: TGTGCCAGCAGTCGACTAGCGGGGGGGCGAGGTACGCAGTATTTT.

The genes are TRBV7-3 and TRBJ2-3, with 7 bases fitting TRBD2. Germline loops: CDR1 SGHTA, CDR2 FQGTGA. The V segment lost 0 bases and the J segment 0 bases; nucleotides outside the gene matches: 3. This CDR3 region has 16 residues. The CDR3 loop is CASSLTPSGSTDTQYF. In DNA, the CDR3 is TGTGCCAGCAGCTTAACTCCTAGCGGTAGCACAGATACGCAGTATTTT.

The V gene is TRBV6-5, the J gene TRBJ1-4; possible D gene TRBD1, 5 bases. Germline CDR1 and CDR2: MNHEY and SVGAGI. The V end was cut by 9 bases, the J end by 6 bases, with 17 bases between. The CDR3 extends over 14 amino acids. The DNA of the CDR3 is TGTGCCAGTAACCGGGGAGGGGAACATGAAAAACTGTTTTTT. It specifies CASNRGGEHEKLFF.